This T cell receptor (beta chain) was found in a study of patients and donors after allogeneic stem cell transplantation. V lost 2 bases and J lost 3, with 16 bases in between. Germline V gene sequence: CDR1 MNHEY, CDR2 SVGAGI. CDR3 length: 16 residues. TCRdb reprocessed the RT-PCR reads via MiXCR and lists one record per CDR3 protein. Here the sample spans roughly 140,000 distinct CDR3 sequences, over 35% being singletons. The TCR was taken from a human donor who was either an allogeneic HSCT recipient or a stem cell or donor lymphocyte infusion donor (not recorded which). It is not recorded whose cells these are; they may come from a transplant donor. Sequencing was done on a sample of blood, either unsorted or a sorted T cell fraction (not recorded which). V gene TRBV6-5 combines with J gene TRBJ1-2, with TRBD1 as a possible D gene (5 bases). Here the CDR3 DNA reads TGTGCCAGCAGTTACCAGTGGGGGGGAGCCGACTATGGCTACACCTTC. Protein product: CASSYQWGGADYGYTF.